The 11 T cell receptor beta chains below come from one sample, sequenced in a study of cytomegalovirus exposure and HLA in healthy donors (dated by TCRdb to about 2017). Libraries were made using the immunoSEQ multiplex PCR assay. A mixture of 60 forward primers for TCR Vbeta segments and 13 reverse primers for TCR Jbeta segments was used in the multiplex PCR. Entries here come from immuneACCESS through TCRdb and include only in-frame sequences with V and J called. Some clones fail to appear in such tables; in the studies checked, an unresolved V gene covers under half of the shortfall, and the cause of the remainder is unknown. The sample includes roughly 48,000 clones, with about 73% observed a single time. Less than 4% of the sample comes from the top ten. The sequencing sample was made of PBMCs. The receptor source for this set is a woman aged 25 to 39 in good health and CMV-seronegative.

The CDR3 loop reads CASSLGQGPEQYF. The CDR3 region has the DNA TGTGCCAGCAGCTTGGGACAGGGACCCGAGCAGTACTTC. J is TRBJ2-7 and V is TRBV13, with TRBD1 matching 9 bases. Germline V lookup: CDR1 PRHDT, CDR2 FYEKMQ (reference sequence). The CDR3 contains 13 residues. With 3 bases clipped from V and 6 bases from J, the junction kept 3 bases outside the gene matches.

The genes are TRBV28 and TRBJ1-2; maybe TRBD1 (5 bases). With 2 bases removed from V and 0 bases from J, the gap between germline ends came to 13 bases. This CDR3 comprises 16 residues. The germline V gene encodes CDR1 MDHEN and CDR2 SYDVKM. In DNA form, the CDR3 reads TGTGCCAGCAGTTTAGTTAGGGGCAGTCCTAACTATGGCTACACCTTC. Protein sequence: CASSLVRGSPNYGYTF.

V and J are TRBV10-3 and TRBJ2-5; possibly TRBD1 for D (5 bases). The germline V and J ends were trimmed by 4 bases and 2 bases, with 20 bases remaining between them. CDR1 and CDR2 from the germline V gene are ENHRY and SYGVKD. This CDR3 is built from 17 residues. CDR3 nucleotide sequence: TGTGCCATCAGTGGGGGTACCGGCAGGGCGACTCAAGAGACCCAGTACTTC. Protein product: CAISGGTGRATQETQYF.

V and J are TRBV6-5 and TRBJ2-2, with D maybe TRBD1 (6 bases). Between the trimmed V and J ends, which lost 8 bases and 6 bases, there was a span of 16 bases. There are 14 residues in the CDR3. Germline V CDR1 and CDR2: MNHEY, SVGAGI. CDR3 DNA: TGTGCCAGCGCCCGGGACATTGGCTCCGGGGAGCTGTTTTTT. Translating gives CASARDIGSGELFF.

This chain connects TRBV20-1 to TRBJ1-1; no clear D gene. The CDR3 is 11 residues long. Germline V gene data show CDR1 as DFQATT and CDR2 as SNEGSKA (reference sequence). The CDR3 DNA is TGCAGCCGCACTCCGGGAATCGCAGCTTTCTTT. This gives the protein CSRTPGIAAFF.

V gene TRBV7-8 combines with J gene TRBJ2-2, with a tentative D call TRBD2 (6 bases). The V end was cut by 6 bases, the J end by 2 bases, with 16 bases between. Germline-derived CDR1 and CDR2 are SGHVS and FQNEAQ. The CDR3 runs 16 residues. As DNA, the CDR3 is TGTGCCAGCAGACTAGCCGGAGGCACTAACACCGGGGAGCTGTTTTTT. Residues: CASRLAGGTNTGELFF. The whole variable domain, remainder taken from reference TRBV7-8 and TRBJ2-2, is GAGVSQSPRYKVAKRGQDVALRCDPISGHVSLFWYQQALGQGPEFLTYFQNEAQLDKSGLPSDRFFAERPEGSVSTLKIQRTQQEDSAVYLCASRLAGGTNTGELFFGEGSRLTVL.

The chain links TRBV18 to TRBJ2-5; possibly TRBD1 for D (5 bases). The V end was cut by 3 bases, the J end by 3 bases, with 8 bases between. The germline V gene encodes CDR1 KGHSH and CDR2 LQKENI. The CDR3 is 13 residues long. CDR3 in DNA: TGTGCCAGCTCACCTCAGGGAAAAGAGACCCAGTACTTC. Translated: CASSPQGKETQYF.

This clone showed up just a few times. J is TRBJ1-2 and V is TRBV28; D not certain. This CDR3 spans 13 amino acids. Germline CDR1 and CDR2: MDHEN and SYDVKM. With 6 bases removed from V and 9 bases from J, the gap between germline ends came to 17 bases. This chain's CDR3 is CASSPQSQRRYTF. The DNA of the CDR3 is TGTGCCAGCAGCCCCCAGTCCCAGAGGCGCTACACCTTC.

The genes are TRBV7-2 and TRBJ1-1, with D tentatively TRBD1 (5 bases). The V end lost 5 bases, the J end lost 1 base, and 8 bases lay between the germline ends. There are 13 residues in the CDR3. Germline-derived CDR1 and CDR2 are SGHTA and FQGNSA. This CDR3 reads CASSGQTNTEAFF. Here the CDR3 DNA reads TGTGCCAGCAGCGGACAAACGAACACTGAAGCTTTCTTT.

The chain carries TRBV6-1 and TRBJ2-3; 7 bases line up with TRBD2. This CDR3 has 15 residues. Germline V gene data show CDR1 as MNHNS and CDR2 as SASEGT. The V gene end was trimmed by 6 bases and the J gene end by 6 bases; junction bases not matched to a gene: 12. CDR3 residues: CASSRGSGMMDTQYF. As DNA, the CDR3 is TGTGCCAGCAGCAGAGGGAGCGGGATGATGGATACGCAGTATTTT.

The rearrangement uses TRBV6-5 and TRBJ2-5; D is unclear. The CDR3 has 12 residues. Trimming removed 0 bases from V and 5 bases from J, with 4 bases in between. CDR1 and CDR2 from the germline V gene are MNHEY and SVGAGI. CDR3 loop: CASSYSSETQYF. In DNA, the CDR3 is TGTGCCAGCAGTTACTCGAGTGAGACCCAGTACTTC.